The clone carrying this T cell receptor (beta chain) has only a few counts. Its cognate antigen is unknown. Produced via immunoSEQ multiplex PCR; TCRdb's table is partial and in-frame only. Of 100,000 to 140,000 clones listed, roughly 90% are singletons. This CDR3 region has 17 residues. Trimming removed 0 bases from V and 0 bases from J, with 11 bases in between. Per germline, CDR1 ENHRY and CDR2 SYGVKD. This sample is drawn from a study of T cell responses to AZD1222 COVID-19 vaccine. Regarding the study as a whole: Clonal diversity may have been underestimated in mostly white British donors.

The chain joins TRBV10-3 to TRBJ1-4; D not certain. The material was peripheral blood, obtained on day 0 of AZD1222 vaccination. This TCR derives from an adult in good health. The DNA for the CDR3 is TGTGCCATCAGTGAGTCCGTAAATAAGGCAACTAATGAAAAACTGTTTTTT. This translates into CAISESVNKATNEKLFF.